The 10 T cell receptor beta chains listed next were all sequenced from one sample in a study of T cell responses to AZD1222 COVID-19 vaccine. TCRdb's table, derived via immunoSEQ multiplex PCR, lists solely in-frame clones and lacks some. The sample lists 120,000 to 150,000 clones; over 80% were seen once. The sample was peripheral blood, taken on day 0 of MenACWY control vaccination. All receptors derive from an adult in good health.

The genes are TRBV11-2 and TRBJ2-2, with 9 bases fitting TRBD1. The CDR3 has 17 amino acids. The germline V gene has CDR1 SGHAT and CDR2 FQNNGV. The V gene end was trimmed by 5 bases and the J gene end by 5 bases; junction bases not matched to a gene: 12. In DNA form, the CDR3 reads TGTGCCAGCAGCCCTTGGGGGGGACAGGGTTATACCGGGGAGCTGTTTTTT. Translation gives CASSPWGGQGYTGELFF. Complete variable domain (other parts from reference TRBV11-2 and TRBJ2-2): EAGVAQSPRYKIIEKRQSVAFWCNPISGHATLYWYQQILGQGPKLLIQFQNNGVVDDSQLPKDRFSAERLKGVDSTLKIQPAKLEDSAVYLCASSPWGGQGYTGELFFGEGSRLTVL.

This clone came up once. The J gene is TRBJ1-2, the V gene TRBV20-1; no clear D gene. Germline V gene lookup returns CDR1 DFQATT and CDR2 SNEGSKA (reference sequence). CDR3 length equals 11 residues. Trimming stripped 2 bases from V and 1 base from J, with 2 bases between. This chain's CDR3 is CSARINYGYTF. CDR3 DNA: TGCAGTGCTAGAATTAACTATGGCTACACCTTC.

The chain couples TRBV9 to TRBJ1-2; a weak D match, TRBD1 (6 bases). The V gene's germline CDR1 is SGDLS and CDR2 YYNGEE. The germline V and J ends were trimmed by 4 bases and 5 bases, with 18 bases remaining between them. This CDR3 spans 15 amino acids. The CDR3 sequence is CASSPQDSFGYGYTF. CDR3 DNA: TGTGCCAGCAGCCCACAGGACAGTTTTGGGTATGGCTACACCTTC.

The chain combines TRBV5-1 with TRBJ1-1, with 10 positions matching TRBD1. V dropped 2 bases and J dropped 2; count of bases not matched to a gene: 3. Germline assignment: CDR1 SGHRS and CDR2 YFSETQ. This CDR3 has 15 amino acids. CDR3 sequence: CASSFDRGQNTEAFF. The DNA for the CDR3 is TGCGCCAGCAGCTTTGACAGGGGGCAAAACACTGAAGCTTTCTTT.

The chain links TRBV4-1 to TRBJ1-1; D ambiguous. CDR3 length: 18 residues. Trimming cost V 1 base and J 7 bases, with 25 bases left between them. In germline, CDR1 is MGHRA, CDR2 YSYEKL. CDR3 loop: CASSQAATRTRVRYEAFF. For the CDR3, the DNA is TGCGCCAGCAGCCAAGCCGCAACCCGAACCCGGGTCAGGTATGAAGCTTTCTTT.

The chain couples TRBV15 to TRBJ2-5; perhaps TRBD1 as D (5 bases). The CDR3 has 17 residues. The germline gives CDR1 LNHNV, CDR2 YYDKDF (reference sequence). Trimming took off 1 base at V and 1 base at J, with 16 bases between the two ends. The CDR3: CATSRGGGRAFQETQYF. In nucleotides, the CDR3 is TGTGCCACCAGCAGAGGGGGTGGCAGGGCCTTCCAAGAGACCCAGTACTTC.

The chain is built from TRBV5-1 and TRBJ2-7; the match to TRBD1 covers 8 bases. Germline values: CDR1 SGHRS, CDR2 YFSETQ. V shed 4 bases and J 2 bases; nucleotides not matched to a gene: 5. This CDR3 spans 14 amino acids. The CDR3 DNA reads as TGCGCCAGCAGCCCGACAGGGGCCACCTACGAGCAGTACTTC. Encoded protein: CASSPTGATYEQYF.

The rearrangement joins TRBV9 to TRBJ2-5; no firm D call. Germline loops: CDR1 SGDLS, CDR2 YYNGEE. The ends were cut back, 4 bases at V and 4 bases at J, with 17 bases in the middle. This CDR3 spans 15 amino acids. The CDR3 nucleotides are TGTGCCAGCAGCCCTCTTTACGGAGATGGAGAGACCCAGTACTTC. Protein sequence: CASSPLYGDGETQYF.

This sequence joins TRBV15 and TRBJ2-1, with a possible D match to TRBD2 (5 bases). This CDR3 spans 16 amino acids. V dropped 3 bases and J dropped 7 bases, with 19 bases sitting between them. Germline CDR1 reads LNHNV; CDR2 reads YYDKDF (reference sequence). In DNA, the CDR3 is TGTGCCACCAGCAGCCCTGGACTGGATCGAGGTAATGAGCAGTTCTTC. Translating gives CATSSPGLDRGNEQFF.

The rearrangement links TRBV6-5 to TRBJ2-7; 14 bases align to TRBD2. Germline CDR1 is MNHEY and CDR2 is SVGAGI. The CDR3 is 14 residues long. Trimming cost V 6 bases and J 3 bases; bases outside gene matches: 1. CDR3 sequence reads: CASRGTSGSYEQYF. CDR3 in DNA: TGTGCCAGCAGGGGGACTAGCGGGAGCTACGAGCAGTACTTC.